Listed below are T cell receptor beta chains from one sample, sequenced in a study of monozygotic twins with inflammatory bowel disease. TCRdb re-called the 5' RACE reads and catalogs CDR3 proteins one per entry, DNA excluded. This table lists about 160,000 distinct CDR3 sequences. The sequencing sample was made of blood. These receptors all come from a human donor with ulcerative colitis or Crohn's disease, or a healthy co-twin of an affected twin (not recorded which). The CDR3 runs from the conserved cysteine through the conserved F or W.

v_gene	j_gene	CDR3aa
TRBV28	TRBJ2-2	CASIQAGYRNTGELFF
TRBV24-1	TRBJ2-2	CATSDLSLAGAGELFF
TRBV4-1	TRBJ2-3	CASSPGTISTDTQYF
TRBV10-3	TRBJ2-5	CAISGLADQETQYF
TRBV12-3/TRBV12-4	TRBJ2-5	CASSRGAQETQYF
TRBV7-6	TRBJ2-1	CASSLRAGGWSYNEQFF
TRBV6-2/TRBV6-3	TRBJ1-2	CASRYDRAGGYTF
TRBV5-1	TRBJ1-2	CASSRLGTGDGYTF
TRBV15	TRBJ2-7	CATSRDKRISYEQYF
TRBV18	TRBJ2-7	CASSPPRLAGYYEQYF
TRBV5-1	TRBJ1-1	CASSSGDRPSTEAFF
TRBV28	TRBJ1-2	CATKGQTHGYGYTF
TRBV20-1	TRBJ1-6	CSARAGQGGNSPLHF
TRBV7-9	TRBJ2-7	CASSSKREVAYEQYF
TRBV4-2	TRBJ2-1	CASSPLPSAIEQFF
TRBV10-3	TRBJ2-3	CAISQGQATRNTQYF
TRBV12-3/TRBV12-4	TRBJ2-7	CASSLKGGAYEQYF
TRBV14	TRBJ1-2	CASSQAQGAGGYTF
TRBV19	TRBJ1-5	CASSQTGGQQPQHF
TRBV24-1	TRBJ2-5	CATSDLGQVQETQYF
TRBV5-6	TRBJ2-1	CASSSWGQKAYNEQFF
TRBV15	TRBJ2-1	CATSREAQTYNEQFF
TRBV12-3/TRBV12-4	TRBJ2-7	CASRLDRGPYEQYF
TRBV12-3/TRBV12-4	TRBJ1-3	CASSSMRGAENTIYF
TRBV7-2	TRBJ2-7	CASSSREDRVAYQQYF
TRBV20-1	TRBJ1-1	CSASLFGATEAFF
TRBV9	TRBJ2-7	CASSVEGLAYEQYF
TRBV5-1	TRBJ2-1	CASSSGLAGSNEQFF
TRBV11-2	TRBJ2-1	CASSLDYSDNEQFF
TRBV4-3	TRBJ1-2	CASSQPTASYGYTF
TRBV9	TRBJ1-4	CASSSGGPATNEKLFF
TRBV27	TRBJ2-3	CASRELAGGHTDTQYF
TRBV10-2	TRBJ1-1	CASSGAGYTEAFF
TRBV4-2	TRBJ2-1	CASSQPGTSGSSSYNEQFF
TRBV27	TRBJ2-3	CASSLSFGTDTQYF
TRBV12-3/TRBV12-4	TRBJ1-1	CASSLWRASTEAFF
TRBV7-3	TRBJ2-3	CASSLTPGPDTQYF
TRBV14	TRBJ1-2	CASSPGTDYGYTF
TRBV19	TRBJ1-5	CASSVKTGTGLAQPQHF
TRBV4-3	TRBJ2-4	CASSQDSVGPQDNIQYF
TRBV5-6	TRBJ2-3	CASSYDALGTSGINTDTQYF
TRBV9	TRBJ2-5	CASSMDRQETQYF